These 16 T cell receptor beta chains were all obtained from the same sample, sequenced in a study of cytomegalovirus exposure and HLA in healthy donors. Clones were read by immunoSEQ multiplex PCR, and TCRdb kept only the in-frame ones, dropping some. The table records roughly 120,000 clones, around nine tenths of them present only once. Sequencing used PBMCs. The receptors come from a woman aged 18 to 35 in good health and CMV-seronegative.

The rearrangement uses TRBV29-1 and TRBJ2-7; D may be TRBD1 (6 bases). The CDR3 spans 15 residues. V was trimmed by 2 bases and J by 5 bases, leaving 19 bases between them. The V gene's germline CDR1 is SQVTM and CDR2 ANQGSEA. Here the CDR3 reads CSVEIAQGAGNEQYF. CDR3 sequence (DNA): TGCAGCGTTGAAATAGCACAGGGCGCCGGGAACGAGCAGTACTTC.

The chain recombines TRBV27 with TRBJ1-2; 7 nucleotides line up with TRBD1. CDR3 length equals 15 residues. The V gene end was trimmed by 4 bases and the J gene end by 3 bases; junction bases not matched to a gene: 8. Germline loops: CDR1 MNHEY, CDR2 SMNVEV (reference sequence). The CDR3 sequence is CASSSIYRGDYGYTF. The CDR3 DNA reads as TGTGCCAGCAGTTCAATTTACAGGGGTGACTATGGCTACACCTTC.

This rearrangement joins TRBV5-1 to TRBJ1-2, with 10 bases identical to TRBD1. The length of the CDR3 is 15 residues. Germline loops: CDR1 SGHRS, CDR2 YFSETQ. The J segment lost 6 bases and the V segment lost 2 bases, leaving 7 bases of the junction unmatched. The CDR3 loop reads CASSLGSGTGDGYTF. The DNA of the CDR3 is TGCGCCAGCAGCTTAGGATCCGGGACAGGGGATGGCTACACCTTC.

This chain uses TRBV19 with TRBJ1-3, with D possibly matching TRBD1 (5 bases). The germline V and J ends were trimmed by 7 bases and 0 bases, with 13 bases remaining between them. The CDR3 totals 15 residues. Germline V lookup: CDR1 LNHDA, CDR2 SQIVND (reference sequence). The CDR3 reads CASTPTVSSGNTIYF. In nucleotides, the CDR3 is TGTGCCAGTACCCCGACAGTTAGCTCTGGAAACACCATATATTTT.

The genes are TRBV7-9 and TRBJ2-7, with D perhaps TRBD2 (5 bases). V lost 3 bases and J lost 0, with 15 bases in between. This CDR3 region has 16 residues. Germline-derived CDR1 and CDR2 are SEHNR and FQNEAQ (reference sequence). This chain's CDR3 is CASSFGRLTTSYEQYF. The CDR3 coding sequence is TGTGCCAGCAGCTTCGGCAGACTAACAACCTCCTACGAGCAGTACTTC.

This rearrangement joins TRBV7-3 to TRBJ2-2, with D hard to call. V was shortened by 4 bases and J by 0 bases, with 3 bases between the two germline ends. The CDR3 is 13 amino acids. Germline V gene lookup returns CDR1 SGHTA and CDR2 FQGTGA. CDR3 nucleotides: TGTGCCAGCAGCTCAACGAACACCGGGGAGCTGTTTTTT. It is translated as CASSSTNTGELFF. The full variable domain, in which reference TRBV7-3 and TRBJ2-2 provide the parts outside the CDR3, is GAGVSQTPSNKVTEKGKYVELRCDPISGHTALYWYRQSLGQGPEFLIYFQGTGAADDSGLPNDRFFAVRPEGSVSTLKIQRTERGDSAVYLCASSSTNTGELFFGEGSRLTVL.

The CDR3 DNA follows: TGTGCCAGCAGCATGGCAGGGGTCACCGGGGAGCTGTTTTTT. Encoded protein: CASSMAGVTGELFF. V usage is TRBV9 and J usage is TRBJ2-2, with D maybe TRBD1 (6 bases). Germline values: CDR1 SGDLS, CDR2 YYNGEE. This CDR3 comprises 14 residues. V was pared by 4 bases and J by 4 bases, with 11 bases between.

This chain joins TRBV14 and TRBJ1-1, with 7 positions matching TRBD1. This CDR3 contains 14 residues. The trim removed 4 bases at V and 4 bases at J, leaving 6 bases unmatched. CDR1 and CDR2 (germline): SGHDN, FVKESK. In DNA, the CDR3 is TGTGCCAGCAGCCTAAATCAGGGGGGCACTGAAGCTTTCTTT. Protein product: CASSLNQGGTEAFF.

The rearrangement joins TRBV5-1 to TRBJ2-5; 7 positions agree with TRBD1. The V segment lost 4 bases and the J segment 2 bases; nucleotides outside the gene matches: 2. Per germline, CDR1 SGHRS and CDR2 YFSETQ. There are 13 residues in the CDR3. For the CDR3, the DNA is TGCGCCAGCAGCGGGACAGTACAAGAGACCCAGTACTTC. Translating it yields CASSGTVQETQYF.

The CDR3 nucleotides are TGCGCCAGCAGTGAAGCCAATGAGCAGTTCTTC. Protein: CASSEANEQFF. This chain joins TRBV5-1 and TRBJ2-1; D not resolved. In germline, CDR1 is SGHRS, CDR2 YFSETQ. The V gene lost 5 bases and the J gene lost 6 bases, with 6 bases spanning the gap. The CDR3 spans 11 residues. Filled out from reference TRBV5-1 and TRBJ2-1, the complete variable domain reads KAGVTQTPRYLIKTRGQQVTLSCSPISGHRSVSWYQQTPGQGLQFLFEYFSETQRNKGNFPGRFSGRQFSNSRSEMNVSTLELGDSALYLCASSEANEQFFGPGTRLTVL.

The CDR3 nucleotides are TGTGCCAGCAGTGAAAGAAGCGCGAGCACAGATACGCAGTATTTT. Translated, it gives CASSERSASTDTQYF. The chain has TRBV6-1 and TRBJ2-3; the D is unclear. CDR1 is MNHNS and CDR2 is SASEGT in the germline V gene. The CDR3 runs to 15 residues. Trimming left V 2 bases short and J 0 bases short, with 9 bases between.

V and J are TRBV2 and TRBJ2-1; D perhaps matches TRBD1 (5 bases). The V end was cut by 2 bases, the J end by 7 bases, with 6 bases between. CDR1 and CDR2 (germline): SNHLY, FYNNEI. The CDR3 covers 12 residues. CDR3 DNA: TGTGCCAGCAGTGAAAGGGGTAATGAGCAGTTCTTC. Protein: CASSERGNEQFF.

The sample holds one count of this clone. The V gene is TRBV28, the J gene TRBJ1-5, with 11 bases matching TRBD1. Germline CDR1 MDHEN, CDR2 SYDVKM. The CDR3 runs 15 residues. Trimming removed 6 bases from V and 7 bases from J; junction bases left unmatched: 8. CDR3 sequence: CASSLGQGARQPQHF. The CDR3 DNA sequence: TGTGCCAGCAGCCTTGGACAGGGGGCGAGACAGCCCCAGCATTTT.

V gene TRBV7-9 combines with J gene TRBJ1-1, with 9 positions matching TRBD1. Germline lookup yields CDR1 SEHNR and CDR2 FQNEAQ (reference sequence). The CDR3 is 13 amino acids. V was pared by 7 bases and J by 3 bases, with 3 bases of the junction left unmatched. The CDR3 DNA reads as TGTGCCAGCAAGAGACAGGGGGACACTGAAGCTTTCTTT. It translates to CASKRQGDTEAFF.

This sequence joins TRBV5-5 and TRBJ2-7; 9 bases fit TRBD1. The CDR3 is made up of 15 amino acids. Germline loops: CDR1 SGHKS, CDR2 YYEKEE (reference sequence). V gave up 1 base and J gave up 2 bases; unmatched junction bases: 4. The CDR3 sequence: CASSLYRGRPYEQYF. CDR3 nucleotides: TGTGCCAGCAGCTTGTACAGGGGGCGCCCCTACGAGCAGTACTTC.

The chain has TRBV6-5 and TRBJ2-1; 13 bases map to TRBD2. J was trimmed by 9 bases and V by 6 bases; bases with no gene match: 8. Germline V gene data show CDR1 as MNHEY and CDR2 as SVGAGI. CDR3 size: 15 residues. In DNA, the CDR3 is TGTGCCAGCAGGATCGGACTAGCGGGAGAGGGTGAGCAGTTCTTC. Encoded protein: CASRIGLAGEGEQFF.